The 16 T cell receptor beta chains given below trace back to one sample, sequenced in a study of graft-versus-host responses after intestinal transplantation (dated by TCRdb to the early 2020s). No antigens are known for them. The time point label for this specimen denotes: cells obtained before transplantation from donor or recipient. The library was generated by the immunoSEQ multiplex PCR assay. Entries here come from immuneACCESS through TCRdb and include only in-frame sequences with V and J called. Some clones fail to appear in such tables; in the studies checked, an unresolved V gene covers under half of the shortfall, and the cause of the remainder is unknown. The sample table shows about 88,000 clones, and 85% to 90% are seen once. The ten largest account for 0.11% of the sample. Sequenced here: unstimulated CD4+ T cells sorted from spleen or lymph node cells, sampled before intestinal transplant. The receptors originated from a human donor who received an intestinal transplant.

CDR3 sequence: CASSLSRTDNTEAFF. CDR3 DNA sequence: TGTGCCAGCAGTTTATCCCGGACAGACAACACTGAAGCTTTCTTT. The J gene is TRBJ1-1, the V gene TRBV27; possibly TRBD1 for D (6 bases). Germline loops: CDR1 MNHEY, CDR2 SMNVEV (reference sequence). The CDR3 spans 15 residues. Trimming removed 0 bases at V and 2 bases at J, with 10 bases between.

The gene calls are TRBV5-5 and TRBJ2-7; TRBD1 aligns across 8 bases. This CDR3 has 12 amino acids. J gave up 12 bases and V 4 bases, and 9 bases lay outside the gene matches. Germline CDR1 SGHKS, CDR2 YYEKEE (reference sequence). CDR3 nucleotide sequence: TGTGCCAGCAGCCCAAGACAGGGGAGGTGGTACTTC. The encoded protein is CASSPRQGRWYF.

The V call is TRBV5-8, the J call TRBJ2-7; tentatively, D is TRBD2 (6 bases). This CDR3 comprises 15 residues. V lost 4 bases and J lost 7, with 21 bases in between. Germline V gene sequence: CDR1 SGHTS, CDR2 YDEGEE. In nucleotides, the CDR3 is TGTGCCAGCAGCCCAATTGGGTTTACGGGGAGGGAGCAGTACTTC. Protein sequence: CASSPIGFTGREQYF.

The chain has TRBV11-2 and TRBJ2-4, with a tentative D call TRBD1 (5 bases). The germline gives CDR1 SGHAT, CDR2 FQNNGV. V dropped 1 base and J dropped 0 bases, with 10 bases sitting between them. This CDR3 region has 16 residues. The CDR3 nucleotides are TGTGCCAGCAGCTTAGGGGCAGGGATAGCCAAAAACATTCAGTACTTC. Its translation is CASSLGAGIAKNIQYF.

Only one count was recorded for this clone. V usage is TRBV7-6 and J usage is TRBJ1-4; tentative D call: TRBD1 (5 bases). The CDR3 extends over 15 amino acids. V shed 3 bases and J shed 8 bases, with 16 bases lying between them. CDR1 is SGHVS and CDR2 is FNYEAQ in the germline V gene. The CDR3 protein is CASSLGGGRGEKLFF. CDR3 coding DNA: TGTGCCAGCAGCTTGGGGGGGGGACGAGGGGAAAAACTGTTTTTT. Supplemented by reference TRBV7-6 and TRBJ1-4, the full variable domain reads GAGVSQSPRYKVTKRGQDVALRCDPISGHVSLYWYRQALGQGPEFLTYFNYEAQQDKSGLPNDRFSAERPEGSISTLTIQRTEQRDSAMYRCASSLGGGRGEKLFFGSGTQLSVL.

The chain links TRBV19 to TRBJ1-5; 7 bases are a match to TRBD1. The V segment lost 6 bases and the J segment 0 bases; nucleotides outside the gene matches: 14. The germline V gene encodes CDR1 LNHDA and CDR2 SQIVND (reference sequence). The CDR3 is made up of 18 amino acids. This chain's CDR3 is CASRGGPEDRPSNQPQHF. CDR3 sequence (DNA): TGTGCCAGTAGAGGGGGGCCCGAGGACAGGCCTAGCAATCAGCCCCAGCATTTT.

The V call is TRBV2, the J call TRBJ2-1; D is uncertain. The CDR3 loop spans 12 amino acids. From germline, CDR1 is SNHLY and CDR2 FYNNEI. Trimming removed 1 base from V and 7 bases from J, with 5 bases in between. The DNA of the CDR3 is TGTGCCAGCAGTGAAGTTCAGAATGAGCAGTTCTTC. Translation: CASSEVQNEQFF. The full variable domain, rest sourced from reference TRBV2 and TRBJ2-1, is EPEVTQTPSHQVTQMGQEVILRCVPISNHLYFYWYRQILGQKVEFLVSFYNNEISEKSEIFDDQFSVERPDGSNFTLKIRSTKLEDSAMYFCASSEVQNEQFFGPGTRLTVL.

This clone was detected once. This chain joins TRBV11-2 and TRBJ1-2; tentatively, D is TRBD1 (5 bases). Trimming left V 1 base short and J 9 bases short, with 27 bases between. The CDR3 consists of 18 residues. Germline CDR1 SGHAT, CDR2 FQNNGV. DNA for the CDR3: TGTGCCAGCAGCTTAGTGGGGGGTCTGGACACCAAACAAGGGCGCTACACCTTC. It is translated as CASSLVGGLDTKQGRYTF.

In this sample, this clone turned up once. J is TRBJ1-2 and V is TRBV6-6; D is unresolved. CDR3 size: 13 residues. Germline CDR1 is MNHNY and CDR2 is SVGAGI (reference sequence). Trimming stripped 6 bases from V and 4 bases from J, with 12 bases between. The CDR3 coding sequence is TGTGCCAGCAGGGCGGCGAGCTCCTATGGCTACACCTTC. Translating gives CASRAASSYGYTF.

The chain combines TRBV5-5 with TRBJ1-6; D not certain. V gave up 7 bases and J gave up 5 bases, with 13 bases separating them. The CDR3 has 14 residues. CDR1 and CDR2 from the germline V gene are SGHKS and YYEKEE (reference sequence). The CDR3 is CASSGYGDNSPLHF. The CDR3 region has the DNA TGTGCCAGCTCGGGGTATGGGGATAATTCACCCCTCCACTTT.

This clone was recorded only once. The chain couples TRBV9 to TRBJ2-5; 7 bases line up with TRBD2. This CDR3 has 14 residues. Germline V gene lookup returns CDR1 SGDLS and CDR2 YYNGEE. Losses at the gene ends were 1 base for V and 4 bases for J; bases not matched to a gene: 4. CDR3 sequence: CASSVRGDRETQYF. In DNA, the CDR3 is TGTGCCAGCAGCGTACGGGGGGACCGAGAGACCCAGTACTTC.

The chain couples TRBV10-3 to TRBJ2-2, with 9 bases fitting TRBD1. CDR1 is ENHRY, CDR2 SYGVKD, per germline. V lost 6 bases and J lost 5; bases outside the gene matches: 13. The CDR3 length is 17 residues. CDR3 in amino acids: CAISKLTRTGVTGELFF. CDR3 coding DNA: TGTGCCATCAGCAAACTCACTCGGACAGGGGTTACCGGGGAGCTGTTTTTT.

The J gene is TRBJ2-7, the V gene TRBV6-1, with 7 bases aligning to TRBD1. From germline, CDR1 is MNHNS and CDR2 SASEGT. The CDR3 totals 14 residues. V lost 6 bases, J lost 2 bases, and 7 bases stayed unmatched. DNA for the CDR3: TGTGCCAGCAGAGGTACAGGACAGGCCTACGAGCAGTACTTC. Translation: CASRGTGQAYEQYF.

V gene TRBV6-1 combines with J gene TRBJ1-2, with D unresolved. Per the germline V gene, CDR1 is MNHNS and CDR2 is SASEGT. This CDR3 region has 13 residues. V was trimmed by 5 bases and J by 5 bases, leaving 12 bases between them. The CDR3 DNA reads as TGTGCCAGCAGTCTTGCTGAGAAATATGGCTACACCTTC. It specifies CASSLAEKYGYTF.

V and J are TRBV2 and TRBJ1-2; D is uncertain. Trimming left V 8 bases short and J 8 bases short, with 3 bases between. The CDR3 extends over 8 amino acids. Germline CDR1 and CDR2: SNHLY and FYNNEI. The CDR3: CASGGYTF. CDR3 DNA: TGTGCCAGCGGCGGCTACACCTTC.

The chain has TRBV6-1 and TRBJ1-2; D is unclear. CDR1 is MNHNS, CDR2 SASEGT, per germline. The CDR3 extends over 14 amino acids. The ends were cut back, 1 base at V and 2 bases at J, with 8 bases in the middle. The CDR3: CASSEGSRNYGYTF. In nucleotides, the CDR3 is TGTGCCAGCAGTGAAGGGAGTAGGAACTATGGCTACACCTTC.